Below are 20 T cell receptor beta chains sequenced from a single sample in a study of CD8 T cells in ankylosing spondylitis. MiXCR, applied by TCRdb to the 5' RACE reads, yields one record per CDR3 protein. The sample includes about 220,000 distinct CDR3 sequences, around 25% of them seen just once. Sequences were obtained from blood, either unsorted or a sorted T cell fraction (not recorded which). The source is a male donor with ankylosing spondylitis or in good health (not recorded which).

The rearrangement uses TRBV2 and TRBJ2-7, with D unclear. CDR1 is SNHLY and CDR2 is FYNNEI in the germline V gene. V lost 4 bases and J 4 bases, leaving 5 bases between the germline ends. This CDR3 region has 11 residues. The CDR3 loop reads CASSVRYEQYF. The CDR3 bases are TGTGCCAGCAGTGTGAGGTACGAGCAGTACTTC.

This clonotype came up many times. The chain links TRBV7-2 to TRBJ1-1; 10 nucleotides match TRBD1. The CDR3 sequence is 15 residues long. CDR1 and CDR2 (germline): SGHTA, FQGNSA. The J segment lost 1 base and the V segment lost 3 bases, leaving 2 bases of the junction unmatched. The CDR3 DNA follows: TGTGCCAGCAGCTTGACAGGGGGCTCGAACACTGAAGCTTTCTTT. The encoded protein is CASSLTGGSNTEAFF.

The table lists this clonotype with many counts. The CDR3 spells CASSRGTATSYNEQFF. The CDR3 DNA follows: TGCGCCAGCAGCAGAGGGACGGCTACTTCCTACAATGAGCAGTTCTTC. This chain connects TRBV5-1 to TRBJ2-1; D might be TRBD1 or TRBD2, each matching 5 bases. Trimming pared 4 bases from V and 1 base from J, leaving 15 bases between. There are 16 residues in the CDR3. Germline V gene sequence: CDR1 SGHRS, CDR2 YFSETQ.

The gene calls are TRBV7-3 and TRBJ2-1, with no clear D. Germline V gene data show CDR1 as SGHTA and CDR2 as FQGTGA. Trimming removed 0 bases at V and 3 bases at J, with 6 bases between. This CDR3 spans 14 amino acids. CDR3 sequence: CASSLTPFYNEQFF. The CDR3 DNA reads as TGTGCCAGCAGCTTAACTCCCTTCTACAATGAGCAGTTCTTC.

This clonotype was counted a few times. The genes are TRBV29-1 and TRBJ2-7, with D tentatively TRBD1 (6 bases). The length of the CDR3 is 12 residues. CDR1 and CDR2 (germline): SQVTM, ANQGSEA. Trimming shortened V by 6 bases and J by 6 bases, and 15 bases separated the two germline ends. The CDR3 region is CSVGELGAEQYF. The DNA for the CDR3 is TGCAGCGTAGGCGAGCTGGGGGCCGAGCAGTACTTC.

This clonotype was seen a handful of times. This chain joins TRBV14 and TRBJ1-1; D unresolved. This CDR3 has 14 residues. Germline CDR1 reads SGHDN; CDR2 reads FVKESK. Trimming shortened V by 1 base and J by 5 bases, and 11 bases separated the two germline ends. As DNA, the CDR3 is TGTGCCAGCAGCCAAGTCCCCGAGGGAACTGAAGCTTTCTTT. Residues: CASSQVPEGTEAFF.

The chain is built from TRBV10-3 and TRBJ2-7; no definite D call. The CDR3 sequence is 13 residues long. Trimming cost V 4 bases and J 1 base, with 8 bases left between them. Germline values: CDR1 ENHRY, CDR2 SYGVKD. In DNA form, the CDR3 reads TGTGCCATCAGTGGTTCCAGTTCCTACGAGCAGTACTTC. Translation gives CAISGSSSYEQYF.

Many counts were recorded for this clonotype. The chain employs TRBV10-3 and TRBJ2-7; 9 positions agree with TRBD1. The CDR3 runs to 14 residues. Germline trimming cut 4 bases from V and 4 bases from J; bases unmatched to any gene: 5. Looked up from germline, CDR1 is ENHRY and CDR2 is SYGVKD. This chain's CDR3 is CAISARQGGYEQYF. DNA of the CDR3: TGTGCCATCAGTGCGCGACAGGGGGGATACGAGCAGTACTTC.

The chain uses TRBV5-1 and TRBJ1-1; the match to TRBD1 covers 8 bases. Trimming at V came to 4 bases and at J to 2 bases, leaving 7 bases not matched to a gene. The V gene's germline CDR1 is SGHRS and CDR2 YFSETQ. This CDR3 contains 15 residues. Written as DNA, the CDR3 is TGCGCCAGCAGCGCCGGGGCAGGGGGCAACACTGAAGCTTTCTTT. Translated, it gives CASSAGAGGNTEAFF.

This rearrangement joins TRBV29-1 to TRBJ2-7; D uncertain. Trimming left V 3 bases short and J 1 base short, with 7 bases between. Germline CDR1 and CDR2: SQVTM and ANQGSEA. The CDR3 has 12 residues. CDR3 coding DNA: TGCAGCGTTGATTACAGATCCTACGAGCAGTACTTC. Translation gives CSVDYRSYEQYF.

This clonotype appeared many times. The rearrangement links TRBV29-1 to TRBJ2-5; TRBD2 matches at 8 bases. CDR1 SQVTM and CDR2 ANQGSEA come from the germline V gene. This CDR3 comprises 12 residues. The CDR3 here is CSSEPGGETQYF. CDR3 nucleotide sequence: TGCAGTTCCGAGCCGGGGGGGGAGACCCAGTACTTC.

This clonotype was counted a few times. The CDR3 region is CASSQEAGRETQYF. CDR3 bases: TGCGCCAGCAGCCAAGAAGCAGGGCGGGAGACCCAGTACTTC. V is TRBV4-1 and J is TRBJ2-5, with D perhaps matching TRBD1 (5 bases). Trimming left V 0 bases short and J 5 bases short, with 10 bases between. Germline lookup yields CDR1 MGHRA and CDR2 YSYEKL. The CDR3 runs 14 residues.

The rearrangement uses TRBV2 and TRBJ2-7; 10 bases are a match to TRBD2. V was pared by 6 bases and J by 7 bases, with 9 bases of the junction left unmatched. This CDR3 region has 14 residues. In germline, CDR1 is SNHLY, CDR2 FYNNEI. The CDR3 loop is CASSPGTSVREQYF. CDR3 nucleotides: TGTGCCAGCAGCCCCGGGACTAGCGTTAGGGAGCAGTACTTC.

This clonotype was picked up a small number of times. The chain combines TRBV12-3 or TRBV12-4 with TRBJ2-3; 9 nucleotides line up with TRBD2. V shed 6 bases, J shed 1 base, and the junction held 11 bases outside the gene matches. CDR3 size: 17 residues. The CDR3 reads CASRLSVAGGRTDTQYF. The CDR3 DNA is TGTGCCAGCAGGCTCTCCGTCGCGGGGGGGCGCACAGATACGCAGTATTTT.

This clonotype occurred many times. The CDR3 DNA sequence: TGTGCCTGGTGCGGGACTCTAGGGGCGTATTCACCCCTCCACTTT. Its translation is CAWCGTLGAYSPLHF. The V and J genes are TRBV30 and TRBJ1-6, with D tentatively TRBD1 (5 bases). V shed 5 bases and J shed 8 bases, with 19 bases lying between them. The CDR3 runs to 15 residues. Germline V gene sequence: CDR1 GTSNPN, CDR2 SVGIG (reference sequence).

This clonotype was counted at least ten times. This rearrangement joins TRBV7-2 to TRBJ2-3, with D perhaps matching TRBD2 (5 bases). This CDR3 is 15 amino acids long. Trimming removed 1 base at V and 1 base at J, with 9 bases between. Germline-derived CDR1 and CDR2 are SGHTA and FQGNSA. The CDR3 DNA is TGTGCCAGCAGCTTAGTGGGAGCTGGCACAGATACGCAGTATTTT. Translation gives CASSLVGAGTDTQYF. Full variable domain (outside the CDR3, taken from reference TRBV7-2 and TRBJ2-3): GAGVSQSPSNKVTEKGKDVELRCDPISGHTALYWYRQSLGQGLEFLIYFQGNSAPDKSGLPSDRFSAERTGGSVSTLTIQRTQQEDSAVYLCASSLVGAGTDTQYFGPGTRLTVL.

This clonotype was seen many times. The chain has TRBV12-3 or TRBV12-4 and TRBJ1-1, with 7 bases matching TRBD1. The CDR3 is 15 residues long. V shed 5 bases and J 0 bases; nucleotides not matched to a gene: 6. The CDR3 region has the DNA TGTGCCAGCAGTCCTCCCAGGGGGGTGAACACTGAAGCTTTCTTT. Its protein product is CASSPPRGVNTEAFF.

The chain joins TRBV29-1 to TRBJ2-7; D may match TRBD1 or TRBD2 (5 bases each). With 2 bases removed from V and 1 base from J, the gap between germline ends came to 12 bases. The length of the CDR3 is 14 residues. The germline V gene has CDR1 SQVTM and CDR2 ANQGSEA. This CDR3 reads CSVEKGPSSYEQYF. In DNA, the CDR3 is TGCAGCGTTGAAAAGGGACCCTCTTCCTACGAGCAGTACTTC.

This clonotype appeared many times. The chain joins TRBV24-1 to TRBJ2-1; weak D call: TRBD1 (5 bases). The CDR3 covers 14 residues. The germline CDR1 and CDR2 sequences are KGHDR and SFDVKD. The ends were cut back, 4 bases at V and 6 bases at J, with 12 bases in the middle. CDR3 region: CATSDLLRGNEQFF. CDR3 DNA sequence: TGTGCCACCAGTGACCTCCTTAGGGGCAATGAGCAGTTCTTC.

This clonotype was picked up a small number of times. This chain uses TRBV3-1 with TRBJ2-7; D not certain. Germline V CDR1 and CDR2: LGHDT, YNNKEL (reference sequence). The CDR3 is made up of 15 amino acids. V lost 1 base, J lost 1 base, and 11 bases lay in between. CDR3: CASSQGAGPSYEQYF. The CDR3 bases are TGTGCCAGCAGCCAAGGGGCCGGGCCATCCTACGAGCAGTACTTC.